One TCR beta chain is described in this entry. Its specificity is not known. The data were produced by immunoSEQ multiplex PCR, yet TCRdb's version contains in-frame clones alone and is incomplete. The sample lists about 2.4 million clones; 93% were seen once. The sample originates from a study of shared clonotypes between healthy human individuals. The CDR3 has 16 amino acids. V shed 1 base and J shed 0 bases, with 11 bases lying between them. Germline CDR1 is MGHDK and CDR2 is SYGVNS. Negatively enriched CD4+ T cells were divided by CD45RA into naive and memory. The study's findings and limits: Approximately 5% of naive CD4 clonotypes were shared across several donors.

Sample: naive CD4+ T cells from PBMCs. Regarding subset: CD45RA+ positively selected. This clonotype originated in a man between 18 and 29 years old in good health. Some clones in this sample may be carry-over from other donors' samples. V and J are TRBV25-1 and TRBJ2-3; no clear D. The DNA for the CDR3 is TGTGCCAGCAGTGAATTGGGCTCTACTAGCACAGATACGCAGTATTTT. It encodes CASSELGSTSTDTQYF. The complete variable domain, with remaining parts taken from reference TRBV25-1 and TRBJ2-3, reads EADIYQTPRYLVIGTGKKITLECSQTMGHDKMYWYQQDPGMELHLIHYSYGVNSTEKGDLSSESTVSRIRTEHFPLTLESARPSHTSQYLCASSELGSTSTDTQYFGPGTRLTVL.